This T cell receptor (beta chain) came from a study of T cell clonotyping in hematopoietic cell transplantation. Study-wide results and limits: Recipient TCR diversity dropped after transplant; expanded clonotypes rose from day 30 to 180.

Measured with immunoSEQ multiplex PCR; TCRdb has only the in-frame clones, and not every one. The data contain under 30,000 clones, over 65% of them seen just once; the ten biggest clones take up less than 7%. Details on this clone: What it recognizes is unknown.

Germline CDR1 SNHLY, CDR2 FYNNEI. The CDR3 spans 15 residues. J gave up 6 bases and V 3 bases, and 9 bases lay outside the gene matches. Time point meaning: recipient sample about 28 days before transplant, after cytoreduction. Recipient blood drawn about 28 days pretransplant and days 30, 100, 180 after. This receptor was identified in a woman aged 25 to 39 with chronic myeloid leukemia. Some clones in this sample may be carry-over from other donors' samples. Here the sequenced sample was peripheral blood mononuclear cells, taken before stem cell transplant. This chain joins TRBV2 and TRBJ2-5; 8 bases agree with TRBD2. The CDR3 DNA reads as TGTGCCAGCAGTGACGGGAGGGATATAAGGAAGACCCAGTACTTC. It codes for CASSDGRDIRKTQYF.